Described below is a single T cell receptor (beta chain) sequence and its context. This sample is part of a study of cytomegalovirus exposure and HLA in healthy donors. The CDR3 sequence is 14 residues long. In germline, CDR1 is SGHNT, CDR2 YYREEE (reference sequence). V lost 3 bases to trimming and J lost 2 bases; unmatched junction nucleotides: 5. Researchers ran the PCR with 60 Vbeta and 13 Jbeta primers. In the source study's methods: Roughly 10 million shared chains were among around 80 million unique TCR beta chains counted in a later analysis. Method: immunoSEQ multiplex PCR; TCRdb's copy keeps in-frame clones and lacks some. That table supplies the V and J calls and clone size; D and trimming were determined from the DNA. This table has 150,000 to 200,000 clones, roughly 80% appearing once.

The chain combines TRBV5-4 with TRBJ2-7, with 7 bases lining up with TRBD1. This TCR was recovered from a woman aged 18-29 years in good health and CMV-seropositive. Source material: PBMCs. In DNA, the CDR3 is TGTGCCAGCAGCTCCAACAGGGGTCCCTACGAGCAGTACTTC. Translated, it gives CASSSNRGPYEQYF.